This T cell receptor (beta chain) appears in the sequencing data of a study of blood T cell repertoires in COVID-19. Turning to the study itself: The United States, Italy and Spain supplied acute and convalescent COVID-19 samples. Sources were T cells, B-cell-depleted T cells, or PBMCs; the material itself was cDNA or gDNA.

CDR3 length: 16 residues. Trimming pared 2 bases from V and 2 bases from J, leaving 12 bases between. Per germline, CDR1 SEHNR and CDR2 FQNEAQ (reference sequence). Original data processing: Estimation of nucleated cell counts relied on the amplification of reference gene primers. Generated by immunoSEQ multiplex PCR, the TCRdb table keeps only in-frame clones and is missing some. V, J and clone size derive from that table, while D and trimming were established from the DNA sequence. The table records some 130,000 clones, around 84% of them present only once. The sample taken for sequencing was peripheral blood. This TCR derives from a woman older than 75 with acute or convalescent COVID-19. The V gene is TRBV7-9, the J gene TRBJ2-2; perhaps TRBD2 as D (6 bases). The CDR3 bases are TGTGCCAGCAGCTTAAACGGCGGGGTAAACACCGGGGAGCTGTTTTTT. Amino acid sequence: CASSLNGGVNTGELFF.